Listed here are 22 T cell receptor beta chains from one sample, sequenced in a study of spatial heterogeneity in lung cancer. Study results and limitations: Counts of expanded alpha and beta TCRs within tumors tracked the tumor nonsynonymous mutation count.

TCRdb independently ran MiXCR on the 5' RACE reads; one entry per CDR3 protein. Of about 27,000 distinct CDR3 sequences in the sample, more than 5.5% were seen once. As for time point: sample taken at primary tumor resection. These TCRs' antigens remain unknown. The sample here was lung tumor tissue, taken at surgery. All receptors come from a male donor with early-stage non-small cell lung cancer.

In its sample, this clonotype was seen many times. V usage is TRBV28 and J usage is TRBJ2-2; D is perhaps TRBD1 or TRBD2 (5 bases each). This CDR3 is 12 amino acids long. The V gene lost 6 bases and the J gene lost 6 bases, with 8 bases spanning the gap. CDR1 is MDHEN and CDR2 is SYDVKM in the germline V gene. CDR3 in amino acids: CASRRGPGELFF. CDR3 DNA: TGTGCCAGCAGGAGGGGTCCCGGGGAGCTGTTTTTT.

This clonotype was recorded at least ten times. This chain uses TRBV5-6 with TRBJ2-3, with D hard to call. V lost 2 bases to trimming and J lost 0 bases, with 10 bases between them. Germline CDR1 is SGHDT and CDR2 is YYEEEE. The CDR3 has 15 amino acids. The CDR3 DNA follows: TGTGCCAGCAGCTTCGTACTAACTAGCACAGATACGCAGTATTTT. It translates to CASSFVLTSTDTQYF.

This clonotype was counted many times. This chain joins TRBV7-9 and TRBJ2-7; D remains ambiguous. This CDR3 contains 14 residues. From germline, CDR1 is SEHNR and CDR2 FQNEAQ (reference sequence). With 5 bases removed from V and 2 bases from J, the gap between germline ends came to 13 bases. Here the CDR3 DNA reads TGTGCCAGCAGCCTCAACTCCGCTGCCTACGAGCAGTACTTC. Translation: CASSLNSAAYEQYF. Full variable domain (missing parts from reference TRBV7-9 and TRBJ2-7): DTGVSQNPRHKITKRGQNVTFRCDPISEHNRLYWYRQTLGQGPEFLTYFQNEAQLEKSRLLSDRFSAERPKGSFSTLEIQRTEQGDSAMYLCASSLNSAAYEQYFGPGTRLTVT.

Many counts were recorded for this clonotype. The chain uses TRBV7-2 and TRBJ1-2; D gene unclear. The V gene lost 5 bases and the J gene lost 7 bases, with 14 bases spanning the gap. CDR1 is SGHTA and CDR2 is FQGNSA in the germline V gene. The CDR3 spans 13 residues. Written as DNA, the CDR3 is TGTGCCAGCAGCATCCACATCGGAGCTGGCTACACCTTC. It is translated as CASSIHIGAGYTF.

This clonotype was picked up many times. J is TRBJ2-3 and V is TRBV20-1, with a weak D call TRBD1 (6 bases). In germline, CDR1 is DFQATT, CDR2 SNEGSKA (reference sequence). The CDR3 consists of 14 residues. Trimming pared 1 base from V and 5 bases from J, leaving 13 bases between. CDR3 protein: CSARGSWGRDTQYF. Here the CDR3 DNA reads TGCAGTGCTAGAGGCAGCTGGGGGCGAGATACGCAGTATTTT.

This clonotype appeared a few times. The CDR3 reads CASSPVGQHYGYTF. CDR3 DNA sequence: TGTGCCAGCAGCCCGGTGGGACAGCACTATGGCTACACCTTC. The rearrangement joins TRBV7-2 to TRBJ1-2; TRBD1 matches at 7 bases. The CDR3 has 14 residues. Germline assignment: CDR1 SGHTA and CDR2 FQGNSA. With V trimmed by 5 bases and J by 3 bases, 6 bases remained unmatched.

This clonotype came up many times. The chain is built from TRBV20-1 and TRBJ1-2; no clear D. This CDR3 comprises 13 residues. Germline CDR1 reads DFQATT; CDR2 reads SNEGSKA (reference sequence). V was cut by 1 base and J by 4 bases, with 10 bases left in between. As DNA, the CDR3 is TGCAGTGCTAGAGTAGCGGTTCGCTATGGCTACACCTTC. Amino acids: CSARVAVRYGYTF.

This clonotype was counted ten times or more. The rearrangement uses TRBV20-1 and TRBJ2-5; tentatively, D is TRBD1 (6 bases). Trimming pared 3 bases from V and 7 bases from J, leaving 18 bases between. This CDR3 is built from 14 residues. Germline-derived CDR1 and CDR2 are DFQATT and SNEGSKA (reference sequence). The CDR3 bases are TGCAGTGCTAGGGATGGACAGTCCGTGGGGACCCAGTACTTC. Translation gives CSARDGQSVGTQYF.

V usage is TRBV29-1 and J usage is TRBJ1-1; a weak D match, TRBD1 (5 bases). V lost 7 bases and J 4 bases, leaving 16 bases between the germline ends. This CDR3 has 13 residues. The germline CDR1 and CDR2 sequences are SQVTM and ANQGSEA. The CDR3 nucleotides read TGCAGCGGGTCACTCAAGGGGATCACTGAAGCTTTCTTT. It translates to CSGSLKGITEAFF.

This clonotype was observed a handful of times. The chain links TRBV10-3 to TRBJ2-1, with 8 bases aligning to TRBD2. CDR3 length: 15 amino acids. J gave up 5 bases and V 7 bases, and 10 bases lay outside the gene matches. The germline V gene has CDR1 ENHRY and CDR2 SYGVKD. CDR3 residues: CAITHDAGGNNEQFF. For the CDR3, the DNA is TGTGCCATCACCCATGATGCGGGGGGAAACAATGAGCAGTTCTTC.

The chain carries TRBV11-1 and TRBJ2-5; TRBD2 aligns across 7 bases. CDR1 is SGHAT, CDR2 FQDESV, per germline (reference sequence). This CDR3 is 16 amino acids long. V shed 5 bases and J 2 bases; nucleotides not matched to a gene: 11. CDR3 nucleotide sequence: TGTGCCAGCAGCGCGCGACTAGCTCAGAAACAAGAGACCCAGTACTTC. It is translated as CASSARLAQKQETQYF.

This clonotype came up many times. The chain employs TRBV9 and TRBJ1-5; TRBD1 matches at 12 bases. J gave up 5 bases and V 4 bases, and 4 bases lay outside the gene matches. CDR1 and CDR2 (germline): SGDLS, YYNGEE. This CDR3 has 15 amino acids. The CDR3, as DNA: TGTGCCAGCAGCAGGGACAGGGGGCTTTATCAGCCCCAGCATTTT. It translates to CASSRDRGLYQPQHF.

This clonotype was seen ten or more times. The V and J genes are TRBV2 and TRBJ1-3; 7 bases are a match to TRBD1. The CDR3 is made up of 14 amino acids. The germline V gene has CDR1 SNHLY and CDR2 FYNNEI. Unmatched junction bases numbered 5, after V lost 5 bases and J lost 4 bases. The CDR3 loop is CASSSQGRGNTIYF. The CDR3 DNA is TGTGCCAGCAGTTCACAGGGGCGCGGAAACACCATATATTTT.

This clonotype has a handful of counts. CDR3 coding DNA: TGCGCCAGCAGCCAAGAAGCGGGGGGGGTCCCAGATACGCAGTATTTT. Translating it yields CASSQEAGGVPDTQYF. This chain joins TRBV4-3 and TRBJ2-3, with 10 bases identical to TRBD2. The V gene's germline CDR1 is LGHNA and CDR2 YSLEER. The CDR3 sequence is 16 residues long. With 0 bases clipped from V and 4 bases from J, the junction kept 4 bases outside the gene matches.

In its sample, this clonotype was seen a few times. The chain links TRBV28 to TRBJ2-7; D not certain. The CDR3 totals 14 residues. V lost 1 base, J lost 3 bases, and 10 bases lay in between. Germline lookup yields CDR1 MDHEN and CDR2 SYDVKM. CDR3 in DNA: TGTGCCAGCAGTTTATCCCCCTCAGGCTACGAGCAGTACTTC. Amino acids: CASSLSPSGYEQYF. Drawing the rest from reference TRBV28 and TRBJ2-7, the complete variable domain is DVKVTQSSRYLVKRTGEKVFLECVQDMDHENMFWYRQDPGLGLRLIYFSYDVKMKEKGDIPEGYSVSREKKERFSLILESASTNQTSMYLCASSLSPSGYEQYFGPGTRLTVT.

This clonotype showed up many times. This chain uses TRBV5-6 with TRBJ2-3; 8 nucleotides align to TRBD2. There are 15 residues in the CDR3. V dropped 2 bases and J dropped 1; count of bases not matched to a gene: 3. Germline V lookup: CDR1 SGHDT, CDR2 YYEEEE. This CDR3 reads CASSFRSGGTDTQYF. The DNA for the CDR3 is TGTGCCAGCAGCTTCCGTAGCGGGGGCACAGATACGCAGTATTTT.

This clonotype was detected only a few times. The chain recombines TRBV6-2 or TRBV6-3 with TRBJ2-2; no firm D call. Germline V gives CDR1 MNHEY, CDR2 SVGEGT. The CDR3 runs to 12 residues. V was pared by 6 bases and J by 4 bases, with 6 bases between. The CDR3 DNA sequence: TGTGCCAGCAGGGGCACCACCGGGGAGCTGTTTTTT. This gives the protein CASRGTTGELFF.

Regarding this clonotype: It may be a read error: a sequence one base away is much more abundant. J is TRBJ2-3 and V is TRBV4-3; D ambiguous. CDR3 length equals 14 residues. Germline V CDR1 and CDR2: LGHNA, YSLEER. CDR3 protein: CTSSQGRPTDTQYF. CDR3 bases: TGCACCAGCAGCCAAGGACGACCCACAGATACGCAGTATTTT.

At least ten counts were recorded for this clonotype. V gene TRBV10-3 combines with J gene TRBJ2-7; 9 bases map to TRBD2. Germline V gene sequence: CDR1 ENHRY, CDR2 SYGVKD. Unmatched junction bases numbered 10, after V lost 10 bases and J lost 3 bases. This CDR3 has 14 amino acids. For the CDR3, the DNA is TGTGCCACCGGGGGAGCGGGGGGACTCTACGAGCAGTACTTC. It codes for CATGGAGGLYEQYF.

This clonotype was observed at least ten times. This chain links TRBV28 with TRBJ1-5; 9 bases match TRBD1. Germline values: CDR1 MDHEN, CDR2 SYDVKM. The CDR3 extends over 15 amino acids. V shed 6 bases, J shed 5 bases, and the junction held 8 bases outside the gene matches. The DNA for the CDR3 is TGTGCCAGCAGAAAGGGACAGGGTTTCCATCAGCCCCAGCATTTT. Translating it yields CASRKGQGFHQPQHF.

This clonotype has more than one count but fewer than ten. V usage is TRBV4-2 and J usage is TRBJ2-7; 15 bases are a match to TRBD2. V shed 5 bases, J shed 3 bases, and the junction held 11 bases outside the gene matches. This CDR3 spans 18 amino acids. Germline CDR1 reads LGHNA; CDR2 reads YNFKEQ. The CDR3, as DNA: TGTGCCAGCAGCTTTCGGACTAGCGGGGGGGCCGGTGGCTACGAGCAGTACTTC. Translation gives CASSFRTSGGAGGYEQYF.

This clonotype appeared many times. This sequence joins TRBV2 and TRBJ2-2, with no clear D. The CDR3 covers 12 residues. CDR1 SNHLY and CDR2 FYNNEI come from the germline V gene. V lost 6 bases and J 5 bases, leaving 7 bases between the germline ends. The CDR3 nucleotides are TGTGCCAGCAGGCCCATTACCGGGGAGCTGTTTTTT. Residues: CASRPITGELFF.